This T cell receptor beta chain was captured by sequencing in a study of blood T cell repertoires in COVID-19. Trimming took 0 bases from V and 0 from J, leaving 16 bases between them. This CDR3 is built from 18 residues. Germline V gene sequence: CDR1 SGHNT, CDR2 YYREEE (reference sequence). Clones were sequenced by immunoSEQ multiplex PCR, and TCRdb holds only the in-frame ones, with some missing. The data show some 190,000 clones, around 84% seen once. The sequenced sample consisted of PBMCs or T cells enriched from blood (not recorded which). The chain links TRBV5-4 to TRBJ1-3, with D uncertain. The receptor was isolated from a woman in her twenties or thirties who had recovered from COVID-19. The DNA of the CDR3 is TGTGCCAGCAGCTTGGGGGGTAGCGCCCCGAGCTCTGGAAACACCATATATTTT. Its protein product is CASSLGGSAPSSGNTIYF.